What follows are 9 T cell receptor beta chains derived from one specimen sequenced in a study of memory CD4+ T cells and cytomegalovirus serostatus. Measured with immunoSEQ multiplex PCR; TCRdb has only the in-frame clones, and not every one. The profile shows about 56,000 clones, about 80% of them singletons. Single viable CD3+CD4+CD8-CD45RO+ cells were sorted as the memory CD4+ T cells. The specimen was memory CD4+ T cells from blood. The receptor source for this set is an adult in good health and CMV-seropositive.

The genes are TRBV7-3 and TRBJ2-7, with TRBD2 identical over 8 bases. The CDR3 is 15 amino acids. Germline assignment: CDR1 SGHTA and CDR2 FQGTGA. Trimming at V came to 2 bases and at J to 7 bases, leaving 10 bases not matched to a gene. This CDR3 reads CASSLDGAGGREQYF. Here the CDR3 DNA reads TGTGCCAGCAGCTTAGATGGGGCGGGAGGACGGGAGCAGTACTTC.

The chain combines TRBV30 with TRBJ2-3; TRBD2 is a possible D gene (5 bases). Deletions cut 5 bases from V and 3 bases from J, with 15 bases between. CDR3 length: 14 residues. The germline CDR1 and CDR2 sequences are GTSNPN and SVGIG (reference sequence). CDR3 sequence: CAWGEPRDTDTQYF. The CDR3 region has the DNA TGTGCCTGGGGAGAACCGAGGGATACAGATACGCAGTATTTT.

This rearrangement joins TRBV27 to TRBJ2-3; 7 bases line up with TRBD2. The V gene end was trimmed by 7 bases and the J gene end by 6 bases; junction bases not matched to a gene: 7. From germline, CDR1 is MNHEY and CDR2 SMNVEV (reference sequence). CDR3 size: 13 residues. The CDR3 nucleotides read TGTGCCAGCAAGCGGGAAAATCGGGATACGCAGTATTTT. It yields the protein CASKRENRDTQYF.

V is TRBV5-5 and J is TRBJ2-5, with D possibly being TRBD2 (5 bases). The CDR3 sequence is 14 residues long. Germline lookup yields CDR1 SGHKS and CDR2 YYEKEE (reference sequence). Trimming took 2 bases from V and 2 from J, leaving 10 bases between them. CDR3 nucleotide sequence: TGTGCCAGCAGCTTTACGACTATACAAGAGACCCAGTACTTC. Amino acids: CASSFTTIQETQYF.

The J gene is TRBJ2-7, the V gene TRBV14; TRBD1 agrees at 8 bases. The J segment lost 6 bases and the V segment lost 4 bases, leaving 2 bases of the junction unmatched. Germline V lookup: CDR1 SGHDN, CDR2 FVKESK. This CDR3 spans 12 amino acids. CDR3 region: CASSLGQGEQYV. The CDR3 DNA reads TGTGCCAGCAGCCTTGGACAGGGCGAGCAGTACGTC.

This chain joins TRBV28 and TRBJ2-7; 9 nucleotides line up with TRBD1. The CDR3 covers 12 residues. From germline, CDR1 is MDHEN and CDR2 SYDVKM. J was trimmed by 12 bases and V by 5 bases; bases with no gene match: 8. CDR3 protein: CASSPLQGAGYF. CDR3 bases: TGTGCCAGCAGTCCACTACAGGGGGCTGGGTACTTC.

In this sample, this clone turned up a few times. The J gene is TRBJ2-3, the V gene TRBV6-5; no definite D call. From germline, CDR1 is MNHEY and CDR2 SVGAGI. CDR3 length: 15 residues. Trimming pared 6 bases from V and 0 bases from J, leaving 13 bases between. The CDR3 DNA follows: TGTGCCAGCAGGCCGAGGACGAGCAGCACAGATACGCAGTATTTT. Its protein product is CASRPRTSSTDTQYF.

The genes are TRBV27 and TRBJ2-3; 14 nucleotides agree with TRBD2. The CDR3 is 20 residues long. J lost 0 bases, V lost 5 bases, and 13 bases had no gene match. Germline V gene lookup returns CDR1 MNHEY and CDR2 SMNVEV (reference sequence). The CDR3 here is CASSIQFKGLAGDSTDTQYF. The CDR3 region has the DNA TGTGCCAGCAGTATACAGTTTAAGGGACTAGCGGGAGACAGCACAGATACGCAGTATTTT.

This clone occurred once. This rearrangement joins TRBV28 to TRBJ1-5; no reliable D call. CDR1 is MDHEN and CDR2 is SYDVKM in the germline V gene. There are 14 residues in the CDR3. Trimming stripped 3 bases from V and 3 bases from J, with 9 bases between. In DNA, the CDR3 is TGTGCCAGCAGTTTTGGTCAGGTCAATCAGCCCCAGCATTTT. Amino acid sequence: CASSFGQVNQPQHF.